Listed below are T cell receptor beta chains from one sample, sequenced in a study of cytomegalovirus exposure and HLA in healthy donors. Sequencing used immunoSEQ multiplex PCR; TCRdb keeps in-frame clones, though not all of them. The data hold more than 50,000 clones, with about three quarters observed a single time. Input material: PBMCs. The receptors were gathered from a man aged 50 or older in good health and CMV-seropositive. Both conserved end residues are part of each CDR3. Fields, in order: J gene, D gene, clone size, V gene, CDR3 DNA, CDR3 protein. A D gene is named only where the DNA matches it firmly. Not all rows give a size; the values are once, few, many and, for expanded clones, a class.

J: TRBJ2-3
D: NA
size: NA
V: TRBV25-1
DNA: TGTGCCAGCAGTTGGGGGGGAGGGGGTACGCAGTATTTT
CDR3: CASSWGGGGTQYF

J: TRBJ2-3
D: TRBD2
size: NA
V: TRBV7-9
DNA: TGTGCCAGCAGCTTAGAATGGACTAGCGGGAGAACTATCACAGATACGCAGTATTTT
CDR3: CASSLEWTSGRTITDTQYF

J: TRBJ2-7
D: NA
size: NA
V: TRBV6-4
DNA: TGTGCCAGCAGTGAACAACAGGGTAGCGAGCAGTACTTC
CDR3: CASSEQQGSEQYF

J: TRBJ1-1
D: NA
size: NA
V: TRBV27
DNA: TGTGCCAGCGGGCAGATGAACACTGAAGCTTTCTTT
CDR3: CASGQMNTEAFF

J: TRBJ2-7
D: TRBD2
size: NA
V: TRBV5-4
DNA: TGTGCCAGCAGCTTGGTAGCGGGAGGGGGCGAGCAGTACTTC
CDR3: CASSLVAGGGEQYF

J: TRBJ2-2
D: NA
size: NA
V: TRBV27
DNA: TGTGCCAGCAGTTTAGGGACACCCGCGAACACCGGGGAGCTGTTTTTT
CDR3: CASSLGTPANTGELFF

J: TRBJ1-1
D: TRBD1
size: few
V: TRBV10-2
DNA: TGCGCCAGCAGTATTTCAGGGGGAGGCACTGAAGCTTTCTTT
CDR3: CASSISGGGTEAFF

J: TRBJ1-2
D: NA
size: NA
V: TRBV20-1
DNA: TGCAGTGCTAGGCACAGGGATGGCTACACCTTC
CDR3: CSARHRDGYTF

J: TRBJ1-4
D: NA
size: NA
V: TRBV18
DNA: TGTGCCAGCTCACACCCCGATCGCGGTGAAAAACTGTTTTTT
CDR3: CASSHPDRGEKLFF

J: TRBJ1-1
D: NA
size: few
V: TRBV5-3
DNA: TGTGCCAGAAGCTTGTCTCCCATTTGTTGGCTAGCTGAAGCTTTCTTT
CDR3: CARSLSPICWLAEAFF

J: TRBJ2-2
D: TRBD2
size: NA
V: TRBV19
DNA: TGTGCCAGTCGCGGGAGTCTCCCCGGGGAGCTGTTTTTT
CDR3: CASRGSLPGELFF

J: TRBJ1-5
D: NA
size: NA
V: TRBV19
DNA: TGTGCCAGTAGTATAGCGAGGAGCAATCAGCCCCAGCATTTT
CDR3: CASSIARSNQPQHF

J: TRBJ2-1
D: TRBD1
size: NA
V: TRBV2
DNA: TGTGCCAGCGCTTCGAGGGTCAGGGGGAATGAGCAGTTCTTC
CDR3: CASASRVRGNEQFF

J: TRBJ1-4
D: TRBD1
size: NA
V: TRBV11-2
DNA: TGTGCCAGCAGCTCAATACAGGGGGCTTGGGAAAAACTGTTTTTT
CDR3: CASSSIQGAWEKLFF

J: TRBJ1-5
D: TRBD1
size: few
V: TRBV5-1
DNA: TGCGCCAGCAGCTTGGGCGACAGGGGGGTCAATCAGCCCCAGCATTTT
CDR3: CASSLGDRGVNQPQHF

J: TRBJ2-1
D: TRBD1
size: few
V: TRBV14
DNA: TGTGCCAGCAGCCAACTCCGACAGGGGCGGATGTTCTTC
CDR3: CASSQLRQGRMFF

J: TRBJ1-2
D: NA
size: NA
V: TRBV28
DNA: TGTGCCAGCACACCAGGGTGGGGTGGCTACACCTTC
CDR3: CASTPGWGGYTF

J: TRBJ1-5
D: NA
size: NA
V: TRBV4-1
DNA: TGCGCCAGCAGCCAAGAAAGGGGTGGGCAGCCCCAGCATTTT
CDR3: CASSQERGGQPQHF

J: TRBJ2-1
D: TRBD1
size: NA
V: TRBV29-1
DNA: TGCAGCGTTGAAGACCCGGACAGGGGCACCTACAATGAGCAGTTCTTC
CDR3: CSVEDPDRGTYNEQFF

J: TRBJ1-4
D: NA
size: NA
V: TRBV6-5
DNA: TGTGCCAGCAGTTACTCCTCCGGGTTCACTAATGAAAAACTGTTTTTT
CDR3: CASSYSSGFTNEKLFF

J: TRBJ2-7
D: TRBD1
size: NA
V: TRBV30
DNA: TGTGCCTGGAGTGCCCCGATCCAGACAGGGGGACCTTTCTTCGAGCAGTACTTC
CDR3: CAWSAPIQTGGPFFEQYF

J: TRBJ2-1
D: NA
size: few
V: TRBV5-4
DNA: TGTGCCAAGACACAGGCTGAGCTGTTCTTC
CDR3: CAKTQAELFF

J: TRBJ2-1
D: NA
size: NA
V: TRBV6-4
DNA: TGTGCCAGCAGTGACAGAGGGGGAGGGGACAATGAGCAGTTCTTC
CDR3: CASSDRGGGDNEQFF

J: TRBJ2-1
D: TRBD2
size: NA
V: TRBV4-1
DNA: TGCGCCAGCACAAGCGGGAGACGTGTGGATGAGCAGTTCTTC
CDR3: CASTSGRRVDEQFF

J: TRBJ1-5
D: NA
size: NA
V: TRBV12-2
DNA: NA
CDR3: CASRVGGGSNQPQHF

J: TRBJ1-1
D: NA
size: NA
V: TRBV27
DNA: TGTGCCAGCAGTTTTAGCCGGGGTCGGAACACTGAAGCTTTCTTT
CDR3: CASSFSRGRNTEAFF

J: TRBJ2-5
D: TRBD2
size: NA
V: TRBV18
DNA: TGTGCCAGCTCACAGCAGCGGGGAGAGACCCAGTACTTC
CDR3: CASSQQRGETQYF

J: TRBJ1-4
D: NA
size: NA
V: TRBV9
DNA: TGTGCCAGCAGCCCACGGGGGGCGAATGAAAAACTGTTTTTT
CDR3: CASSPRGANEKLFF

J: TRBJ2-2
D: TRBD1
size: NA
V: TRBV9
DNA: TGTGCCAGCAGCGTAAGGGGACAGAATTCCGGGGAGCTGTTTTTT
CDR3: CASSVRGQNSGELFF

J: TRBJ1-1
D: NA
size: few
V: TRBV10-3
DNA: TGTGCCATCAGAGGTCCCCAGGGCTCAATCGCTTTCTTT
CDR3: CAIRGPQGSIAFF

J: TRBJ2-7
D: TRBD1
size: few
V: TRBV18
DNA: TGTGCCAGCTCACCACCGGTGCGACAGGGGTACGAGCAGTACTTC
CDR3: CASSPPVRQGYEQYF

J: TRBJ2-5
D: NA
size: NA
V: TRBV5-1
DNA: TGCGCCAGCAGCACGTCCGGGGGAGGGGGATCACAAGAGACCCAGTACTTC
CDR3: CASSTSGGGGSQETQYF

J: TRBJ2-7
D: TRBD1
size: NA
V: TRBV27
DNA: TGTGCCAGCAGCCCGACCGGGACAGGTGTTACCTACGAGCAGTACTTC
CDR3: CASSPTGTGVTYEQYF

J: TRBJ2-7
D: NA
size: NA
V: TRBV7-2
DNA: TGTGCCAGCAGCGGCAGGGTGAACGAGCAGTACTTC
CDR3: CASSGRVNEQYF

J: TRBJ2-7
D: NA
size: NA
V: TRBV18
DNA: TGTGCCAGCTCACCAAGTCCCCCTTTAGGGGGTTACGAGCAGTACTTC
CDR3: CASSPSPPLGGYEQYF

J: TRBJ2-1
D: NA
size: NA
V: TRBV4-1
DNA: TGCGCCAGCGAGGACAATGAGCAGTTCTTC
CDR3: CASEDNEQFF

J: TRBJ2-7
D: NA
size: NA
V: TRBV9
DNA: TGTGCCAGCAGCGTAGAGGGCGGGTCCTACGAGCAGTACTTC
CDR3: CASSVEGGSYEQYF

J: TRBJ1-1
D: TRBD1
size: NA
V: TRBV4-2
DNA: TGTGCCAGCAGCCAAGGTGGGACAGGGAACACTGAAGCTTTCTTT
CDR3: CASSQGGTGNTEAFF

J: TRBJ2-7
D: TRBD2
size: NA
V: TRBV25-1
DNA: TGTGCCAGCAGTGACCGGGGGGGACCCTACGAGCAGTACTTC
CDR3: CASSDRGGPYEQYF

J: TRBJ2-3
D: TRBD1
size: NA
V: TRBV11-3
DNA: TGTGCCAGCAGCTTAGACTTACAGGGGACAGATACGCAGTATTTT
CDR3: CASSLDLQGTDTQYF

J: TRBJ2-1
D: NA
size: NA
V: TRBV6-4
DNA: TGTGCCAGCAGTGACTCGATGTCTAGCAGCAATGAGCAGTTCTTC
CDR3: CASSDSMSSSNEQFF

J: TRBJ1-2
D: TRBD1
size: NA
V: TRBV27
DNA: TGTGCCAGCAGTCCCTCTTTCGTGGGACAGGGGGCAGTCTATGGCTACACCTTC
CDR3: CASSPSFVGQGAVYGYTF

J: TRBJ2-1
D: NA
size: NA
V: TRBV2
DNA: TGTGCCAGCATAGAAGAGCTAGACCAGGGGTTCTTC
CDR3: CASIEELDQGFF

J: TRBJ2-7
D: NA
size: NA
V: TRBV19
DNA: TGTGCCAGTAGTATAGTAGGTGACAGCTCCTACGAGCAGTACTTC
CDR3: CASSIVGDSSYEQYF

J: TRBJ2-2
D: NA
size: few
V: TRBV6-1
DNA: TGTGCCACTAATGCACAGGGAAGATTCACCGGGGAGCTGTTTTTT
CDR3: CATNAQGRFTGELFF

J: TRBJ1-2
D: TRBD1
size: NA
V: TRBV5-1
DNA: TGCGCCAGCAGCTTCGGGACAGGGAACTATGGCTACACCTTC
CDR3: CASSFGTGNYGYTF